Each of the 30 T cell receptor beta chains below was sequenced from the same sample in a study of cytomegalovirus exposure and HLA in healthy donors. Vbeta (60) and Jbeta (13) primers were used in the PCR. Using immunoSEQ multiplex PCR, the repertoire was profiled, and TCRdb retains in-frame clones only, with some absent. The sample shows over 200,000 clones, under 70% of them seen only once. Sequenced sample: PBMCs. Receptors originate from a man aged 40-55 years in good health and CMV-seropositive.

The chain combines TRBV7-9 with TRBJ1-1; D not resolved. Trimming removed 11 bases at V and 1 base at J, with 11 bases between. The CDR3 is 12 residues long. Per the germline V gene, CDR1 is SEHNR and CDR2 is FQNEAQ (reference sequence). The CDR3 DNA reads TGTGCCGATGCCCCAGGGAACACTGAAGCTTTCTTT. It encodes CADAPGNTEAFF.

There are a few counts of this clone. V and J are TRBV19 and TRBJ1-6, with TRBD1 matching over 7 bases. This CDR3 region has 16 residues. The V gene's germline CDR1 is LNHDA and CDR2 SQIVND (reference sequence). The ends lost 5 bases at V and 10 bases at J; junction bases unmatched: 14. CDR3 in DNA: TGTGCCAGTAGTCCCCTAGACAGGGAACCGGGATCACCCCTCCACTTT. This gives the protein CASSPLDREPGSPLHF.

There are a few counts of this clone. The chain couples TRBV11-2 to TRBJ2-1; D gene unclear. The CDR3 contains 14 residues. The V gene's germline CDR1 is SGHAT and CDR2 FQNNGV. V was pared by 6 bases and J by 5 bases, with 14 bases between. CDR3 sequence reads: CASSLFVVDNEQFF. In nucleotides, the CDR3 is TGTGCCAGCAGTCTATTCGTGGTCGACAATGAGCAGTTCTTC. Complete variable domain (other parts from reference TRBV11-2 and TRBJ2-1): EAGVAQSPRYKIIEKRQSVAFWCNPISGHATLYWYQQILGQGPKLLIQFQNNGVVDDSQLPKDRFSAERLKGVDSTLKIQPAKLEDSAVYLCASSLFVVDNEQFFGPGTRLTVL.

In its sample, this clone was seen a few times. The chain joins TRBV27 to TRBJ1-1; D remains unclear. Trimming took off 5 bases at V and 4 bases at J, with 17 bases between the two ends. CDR1 MNHEY and CDR2 SMNVEV come from the germline V gene (reference sequence). The CDR3 length is 15 residues. CDR3 sequence (DNA): TGTGCCAGCAGTCCCCTCGGTGAGGGTTTCACTGAAGCTTTCTTT. It specifies CASSPLGEGFTEAFF.

This chain joins TRBV19 and TRBJ2-5; tentative D call: TRBD1 (6 bases). CDR3 size: 14 residues. Germline lookup yields CDR1 LNHDA and CDR2 SQIVND (reference sequence). The V end lost 5 bases, the J end lost 5 bases, and 15 bases lay between the germline ends. CDR3 sequence (DNA): TGTGCCAGTAGTTCCTTTTACAGGGACGAGACCCAGTACTTC. Translating gives CASSSFYRDETQYF.

The rearrangement joins TRBV18 to TRBJ1-1; D may be TRBD1 (6 bases). V was cut by 4 bases and J by 3 bases, with 9 bases left in between. The germline gives CDR1 KGHSH, CDR2 LQKENI. This CDR3 is 13 amino acids long. The CDR3 DNA follows: TGTGCCAGCTCACAAGGGGGGGACACTGAAGCTTTCTTT. It yields the protein CASSQGGDTEAFF.

V and J are TRBV18 and TRBJ1-5; weak D call: TRBD1 (5 bases). The CDR3 has 14 amino acids. The V and J ends lost 6 bases and 7 bases respectively, with 16 bases between them. CDR1 and CDR2 (germline): KGHSH, LQKENI. The CDR3 sequence is CASSTTPGDQPQHF. CDR3 nucleotides: TGTGCCAGCTCCACCACTCCGGGGGACCAGCCCCAGCATTTT. The complete variable domain, with remaining parts taken from reference TRBV18 and TRBJ1-5, reads NAGVMQNPRHLVRRRGQEARLRCSPMKGHSHVYWYRQLPEEGLKFMVYLQKENIIDESGMPKERFSAEFPKEGPSILRIQQVVRGDSAAYFCASSTTPGDQPQHFGDGTRLSIL.

This sequence joins TRBV5-1 and TRBJ2-3; 8 positions agree with TRBD1. The CDR3 consists of 15 residues. The V gene's germline CDR1 is SGHRS and CDR2 YFSETQ. Trimming took 2 bases from V and 2 from J; bases not matched to a gene: 4. This chain's CDR3 is CASSFLTGVTDTQYF. CDR3 sequence (DNA): TGCGCCAGCAGCTTCCTGACAGGGGTCACAGATACGCAGTATTTT.

This chain links TRBV29-1 with TRBJ1-4; 7 bases are shared with TRBD1. The germline CDR1 and CDR2 sequences are SQVTM and ANQGSEA. V gave up 0 bases and J gave up 3 bases; unmatched junction bases: 4. CDR3 length equals 15 residues. The CDR3 DNA is TGCAGCGTTGAAGATCCCGGGACAGCTAATGAAAAACTGTTTTTT. Its protein is CSVEDPGTANEKLFF.

The chain links TRBV5-1 to TRBJ2-3; 10 bases line up with TRBD2. Germline V CDR1 and CDR2: SGHRS, YFSETQ. The CDR3 is made up of 16 amino acids. V gave up 4 bases and J gave up 4 bases; unmatched junction bases: 9. As DNA, the CDR3 is TGCGCCAGCAGCGCCCTAAACAGCGGGGGGGCAGATACGCAGTATTTT. As protein: CASSALNSGGADTQYF.

The CDR3 loop reads CATGDRAQETQYF. In nucleotides, the CDR3 is TGTGCCACCGGAGACAGGGCCCAAGAGACCCAGTACTTC. The chain recombines TRBV19 with TRBJ2-5; 7 bases fit TRBD1. Per germline, CDR1 LNHDA and CDR2 SQIVND (reference sequence). With 10 bases clipped from V and 1 base from J, the junction kept 6 bases outside the gene matches. The CDR3 length is 13 residues.

The rearrangement joins TRBV6-1 to TRBJ1-2; TRBD1 agrees at 8 bases. The CDR3 is 17 amino acids. Trimming removed 0 bases from V and 1 base from J; junction bases left unmatched: 7. Germline V gene lookup returns CDR1 MNHNS and CDR2 SASEGT. The CDR3 region is CASSEAATGVYNYGYTF. CDR3 nucleotides: TGTGCCAGCAGTGAAGCCGCGACAGGGGTTTATAACTATGGCTACACCTTC.

In this sample, this clone turned up a few times. V and J are TRBV7-2 and TRBJ2-1; 10 bases align to TRBD2. Unmatched junction bases numbered 15, after V lost 6 bases and J lost 7 bases. This CDR3 comprises 17 residues. CDR1 is SGHTA, CDR2 FQGNSA, per germline. As DNA, the CDR3 is TGTGCCAGCAGGCTTATAGGGTTTGGAGCGGGGGGGAATGAGCAGTTCTTC. Protein: CASRLIGFGAGGNEQFF.

This chain joins TRBV28 and TRBJ2-3, with 7 bases lining up with TRBD2. In germline, CDR1 is MDHEN, CDR2 SYDVKM. The CDR3 runs 13 residues. J gave up 5 bases and V 8 bases, and 7 bases lay outside the gene matches. This CDR3 reads CASGGWGGDTQYF. DNA for the CDR3: TGTGCCAGCGGGGGTTGGGGGGGAGATACGCAGTATTTT. The complete variable domain, with remaining parts taken from reference TRBV28 and TRBJ2-3, reads DVKVTQSSRYLVKRTGEKVFLECVQDMDHENMFWYRQDPGLGLRLIYFSYDVKMKEKGDIPEGYSVSREKKERFSLILESASTNQTSMYLCASGGWGGDTQYFGPGTRLTVL.

DNA for the CDR3: TGTGCCAGCAGCTTGACAGGTATAAACTCCTACGAGCAGTACTTC. Translated, it gives CASSLTGINSYEQYF. The chain carries TRBV5-5 and TRBJ2-7; tentatively, D is TRBD1 (5 bases). This CDR3 comprises 15 residues. Germline V lookup: CDR1 SGHKS, CDR2 YYEKEE (reference sequence). Trimming shortened V by 1 base and J by 0 bases, and 11 bases separated the two germline ends.

The V gene is TRBV25-1, the J gene TRBJ2-2, with D possibly being TRBD2 (6 bases). CDR3 length equals 16 residues. Trimming removed 1 base from V and 7 bases from J, with 16 bases in between. In germline, CDR1 is MGHDK, CDR2 SYGVNS. The CDR3 DNA reads as TGTGCCAGCAGTGAATTAGGCGGGATAACGTTCGGGGAGCTGTTTTTT. Residues: CASSELGGITFGELFF.

The rearrangement uses TRBV29-1 and TRBJ1-2; 7 positions agree with TRBD1. CDR1 and CDR2 (germline): SQVTM, ANQGSEA. V dropped 5 bases and J dropped 8; count of bases not matched to a gene: 8. The CDR3 has 12 residues. CDR3 nucleotides: TGCAGCGTTCTGACAGGGTCGGGAGGCTACACCTTC. Its translation is CSVLTGSGGYTF.

This clone was detected a few times. The chain has TRBV2 and TRBJ2-5; 7 positions agree with TRBD1. From germline, CDR1 is SNHLY and CDR2 FYNNEI. There are 13 residues in the CDR3. J lost 3 bases, V lost 6 bases, and 4 bases had no gene match. CDR3 coding DNA: TGTGCCAGCAGCCGGGACAGTAAAGAGACCCAGTACTTC. Its protein product is CASSRDSKETQYF.

This clone has more than one count but fewer than ten. The V call is TRBV6-5, the J call TRBJ2-7; 8 bases line up with TRBD1. The V and J ends lost 5 bases and 4 bases, in that order; junction bases with no gene match: 10. The CDR3 length is 15 residues. The V gene's germline CDR1 is MNHEY and CDR2 SVGAGI. The CDR3 is CASSPDVRGLYEQYF. CDR3 coding DNA: TGTGCCAGCAGTCCCGACGTCAGGGGGCTATACGAGCAGTACTTC.

Here the CDR3 DNA reads TGTGCCAGCAGCCCCCGAGAGCAACAGGGGGCGGGGGAGCTGTTTTTT. This encodes CASSPREQQGAGELFF. The gene calls are TRBV11-2 and TRBJ2-2; 9 nucleotides agree with TRBD1. CDR1 SGHAT and CDR2 FQNNGV come from the germline V gene. The V gene end was trimmed by 5 bases and the J gene end by 8 bases; junction bases not matched to a gene: 12. The CDR3 is made up of 16 amino acids. The full variable domain, with the rest looked up from reference TRBV11-2 and TRBJ2-2, is EAGVAQSPRYKIIEKRQSVAFWCNPISGHATLYWYQQILGQGPKLLIQFQNNGVVDDSQLPKDRFSAERLKGVDSTLKIQPAKLEDSAVYLCASSPREQQGAGELFFGEGSRLTVL.

The chain uses TRBV5-6 and TRBJ2-4; D is possibly TRBD1 (5 bases). CDR3 length equals 12 residues. V gave up 2 bases and J gave up 15 bases, with 15 bases separating them. The germline CDR1 and CDR2 sequences are SGHDT and YYEEEE. This CDR3 is CASSFRGREGYF. CDR3 nucleotides: TGTGCCAGCAGCTTCCGAGGCAGGGAAGGGTACTTC.

This chain links TRBV7-2 with TRBJ2-3; unclear D gene. This CDR3 contains 11 residues. Germline V gene sequence: CDR1 SGHTA, CDR2 FQGNSA. The V and J ends lost 5 bases and 2 bases respectively, with 2 bases between them. The DNA of the CDR3 is TGTGCCAGCAGCCACACAGATACGCAGTATTTT. Amino acid sequence: CASSHTDTQYF.

The J gene is TRBJ2-1, the V gene TRBV4-2; TRBD2 agrees at 11 bases. J was trimmed by 6 bases and V by 8 bases; bases with no gene match: 12. This CDR3 comprises 16 residues. Germline CDR1 is LGHNA and CDR2 is YNFKEQ. CDR3 nucleotide sequence: TGTGCCAGCCTTGCTATAGCGGGGGGGCCTTTCAATGAGCAGTTCTTC. Residues: CASLAIAGGPFNEQFF.

This clone was observed a few times. The chain links TRBV7-3 to TRBJ1-6; TRBD1 matches at 7 bases. Germline CDR1 reads SGHTA; CDR2 reads FQGTGA. There are 15 residues in the CDR3. V shed 3 bases, J shed 6 bases, and the junction held 5 bases outside the gene matches. CDR3 residues: CASSFSGGANSPLHF. In nucleotides, the CDR3 is TGTGCCAGCAGCTTCTCAGGGGGTGCTAATTCACCCCTCCACTTT.

The chain is built from TRBV6-5 and TRBJ2-3, with D possibly being TRBD2 (5 bases). Trimming pared 2 bases from V and 2 bases from J, leaving 8 bases between. CDR1 and CDR2 from the germline V gene are MNHEY and SVGAGI. This CDR3 has 14 residues. As DNA, the CDR3 is TGTGCCAGCAGTTACACGGGAAACACAGATACGCAGTATTTT. This codes for CASSYTGNTDTQYF.

This clone was recorded once. The chain is built from TRBV7-9 and TRBJ1-6; D unclear. In germline, CDR1 is SEHNR, CDR2 FQNEAQ (reference sequence). The CDR3 is made up of 15 amino acids. V lost 2 bases and J lost 7, with 12 bases in between. The CDR3 DNA reads TGTGCCAGCAGCTTATGGGCCCGTCGCAATTCACCCCTCCACTTT. Translation gives CASSLWARRNSPLHF.

This clone was counted once. This chain links TRBV5-1 with TRBJ2-2; D possibly corresponds to TRBD1 (6 bases). Between the trimmed V and J ends, which lost 1 base and 1 base, there was a span of 11 bases. The germline CDR1 and CDR2 sequences are SGHRS and YFSETQ. This CDR3 contains 16 residues. CDR3 bases: TGCGCCAGCAGCTTGCACAGGGTCGTGAACACCGGGGAGCTGTTTTTT. As protein: CASSLHRVVNTGELFF. Supplemented by reference TRBV5-1 and TRBJ2-2, the full variable domain reads KAGVTQTPRYLIKTRGQQVTLSCSPISGHRSVSWYQQTPGQGLQFLFEYFSETQRNKGNFPGRFSGRQFSNSRSEMNVSTLELGDSALYLCASSLHRVVNTGELFFGEGSRLTVL.

The chain joins TRBV7-3 to TRBJ2-3; a weak D match, TRBD1 (5 bases). Germline-derived CDR1 and CDR2 are SGHTA and FQGTGA. Trimming removed 5 bases at V and 4 bases at J, with 10 bases between. This CDR3 spans 13 amino acids. CDR3 sequence: CASSRLGADTQYF. The CDR3 nucleotides are TGTGCCAGCAGCCGCCTAGGGGCAGATACGCAGTATTTT.

Only a few counts were recorded for this clone. This rearrangement joins TRBV4-1 to TRBJ1-1, with unresolved D. V dropped 1 base and J dropped 0 bases, with 9 bases sitting between them. Germline assignment: CDR1 MGHRA and CDR2 YSYEKL. The CDR3 is 15 residues long. CDR3 loop: CASSQGQAMNTEAFF. The CDR3, as DNA: TGCGCCAGCAGCCAAGGTCAGGCCATGAACACTGAAGCTTTCTTT.

The chain's CDR3 is CASSIASDGDEQFF. The CDR3 DNA sequence: TGTGCCAGTAGTATAGCCTCAGACGGAGACGAGCAGTTCTTC. This rearrangement joins TRBV19 to TRBJ2-1, with no clear D. Trimming left V 1 base short and J 10 bases short, with 14 bases between. The CDR3 sequence is 14 residues long. CDR1 and CDR2 from the germline V gene are LNHDA and SQIVND (reference sequence).